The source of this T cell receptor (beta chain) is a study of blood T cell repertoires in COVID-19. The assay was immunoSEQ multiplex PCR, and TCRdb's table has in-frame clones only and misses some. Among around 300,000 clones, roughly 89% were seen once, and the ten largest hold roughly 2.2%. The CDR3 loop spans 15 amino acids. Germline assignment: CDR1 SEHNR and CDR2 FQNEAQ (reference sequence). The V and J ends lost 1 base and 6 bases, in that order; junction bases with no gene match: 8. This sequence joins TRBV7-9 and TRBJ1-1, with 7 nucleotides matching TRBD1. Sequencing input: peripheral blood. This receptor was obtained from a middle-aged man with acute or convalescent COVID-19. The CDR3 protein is CASSLDRGPIAEAFF. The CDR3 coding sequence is TGTGCCAGCAGCTTAGACAGGGGCCCCATCGCTGAAGCTTTCTTT.